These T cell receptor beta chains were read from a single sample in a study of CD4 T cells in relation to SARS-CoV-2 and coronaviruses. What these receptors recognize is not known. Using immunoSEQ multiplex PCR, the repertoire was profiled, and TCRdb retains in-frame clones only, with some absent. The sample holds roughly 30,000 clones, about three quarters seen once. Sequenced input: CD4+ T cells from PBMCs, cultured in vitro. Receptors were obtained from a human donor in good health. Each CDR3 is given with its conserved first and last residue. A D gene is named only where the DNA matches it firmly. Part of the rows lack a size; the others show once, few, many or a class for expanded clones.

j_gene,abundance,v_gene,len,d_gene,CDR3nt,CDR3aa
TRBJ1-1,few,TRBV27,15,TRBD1,TGTGCCAGCAGTCCCCGATCGACAGGGCAATCTGAAGCTTTCTTT,CASSPRSTGQSEAFF
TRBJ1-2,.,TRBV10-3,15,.,TGTGCCATCAGTGACCACGCACAACAGACGAATGGCTACACCTTC,CAISDHAQQTNGYTF
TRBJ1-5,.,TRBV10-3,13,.,TGTGCCATCAGTGCGGAGGCTGGTCAGCCCCAGCATTTT,CAISAEAGQPQHF
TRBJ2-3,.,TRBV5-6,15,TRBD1,TGTGCCAGCAGCTTGGACAGGGGGCGGGCAGATACGCAGTATTTT,CASSLDRGRADTQYF
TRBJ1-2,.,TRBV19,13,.,TGTGCCAGTAGTATTAACAGGGAGTCGAGCTACACCTTC,CASSINRESSYTF
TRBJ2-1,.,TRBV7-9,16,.,TGTGCCAGCAGCGCCCGGGGTAGGGGGGCCTACAATGAGCAGTTCTTC,CASSARGRGAYNEQFF
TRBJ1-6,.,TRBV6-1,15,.,TGTGCCAGCAGTGAACAGGGCGGCTATAATTCACCCCTCCACTTT,CASSEQGGYNSPLHF
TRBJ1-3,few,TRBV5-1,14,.,TGCGCCAGCAGTCCTGAAGACTCTGGAAACACCATATATTTT,CASSPEDSGNTIYF
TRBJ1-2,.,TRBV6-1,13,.,TGTGCCAGCAGTCAACAAAGTAACTATGGCTACACCTTC,CASSQQSNYGYTF
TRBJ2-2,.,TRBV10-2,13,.,TGCGCCAGCAGTGAGTCCCGATGGTGGGAGCTGTTTTTT,CASSESRWWELFF
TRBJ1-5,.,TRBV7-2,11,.,TGTGCCAGCAGCTCTCTGGGGCCCCAGCATTTT,CASSSLGPQHF
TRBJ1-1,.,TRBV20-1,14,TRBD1,TGCAGTGCTAGTCGACAGGGGATGAACACTGAAGCTTTCTTT,CSASRQGMNTEAFF
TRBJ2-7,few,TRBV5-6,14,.,TGTGCCAGCAGCCGTGGGGACGTATCCTACGAGCAGTACTTC,CASSRGDVSYEQYF
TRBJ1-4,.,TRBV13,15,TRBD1,TGTGCCAGCAGCATCGACAGGGTGATATATGAAAAACTGTTTTTT,CASSIDRVIYEKLFF
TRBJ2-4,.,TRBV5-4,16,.,TGTGCCAGCAGCCCGACGGACCAGGGGGCCAAAAACATTCAGTACTTC,CASSPTDQGAKNIQYF
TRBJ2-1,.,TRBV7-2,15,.,TGTGCCAGCAGCTTAATAGGACATCAGGGGAATGAGCAGTTCTTC,CASSLIGHQGNEQFF
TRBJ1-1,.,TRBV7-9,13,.,TGTGCCAGCATTTGGGGGCAGAACACTGAAGCTTTCTTT,CASIWGQNTEAFF
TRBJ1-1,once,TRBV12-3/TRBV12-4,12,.,TGTGCCAGCAGTGACCAGTGGATTGGAGCTTTCTTT,CASSDQWIGAFF
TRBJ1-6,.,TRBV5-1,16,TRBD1,TGCGCCAGCAGCCCATGGACAGGGGCCCCTGAAGGAGCCCTCCACTTT,CASSPWTGAPEGALHF
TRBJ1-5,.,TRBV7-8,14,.,TGTGCCAGCAGCTTAAACAGGGACAATCAGCCCCAGCATTTT,CASSLNRDNQPQHF
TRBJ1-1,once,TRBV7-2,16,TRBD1,TGTGCCAGCAGCTTGTTCGGACAGGGGTTTGACACTGAAGCTTTCTTT,CASSLFGQGFDTEAFF
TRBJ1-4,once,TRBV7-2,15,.,TGTGCCAGCAGCTTAGATGGGGGGCTTGGTGAAAAACTGTTTTTT,CASSLDGGLGEKLFF
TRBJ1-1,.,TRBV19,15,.,TGTGCCAGTAACACCCTCGAGGCCGGAAGGACTGAAGCTTTCTTT,CASNTLEAGRTEAFF
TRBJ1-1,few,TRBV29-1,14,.,TGCAGCGTTGTGGAGGGCGGTGTGAACACTGAAGCTTTCTTT,CSVVEGGVNTEAFF
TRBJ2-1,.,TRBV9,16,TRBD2,TGTGCCAGCAGCGTAGGGGGGACTAGCGGGAGGAATGAGCAGTTCTTC,CASSVGGTSGRNEQFF
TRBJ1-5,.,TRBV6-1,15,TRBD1,TGTGCCAGCTCTAGACCGGGACAGAGTAATCAGCCCCAGCATTTT,CASSRPGQSNQPQHF
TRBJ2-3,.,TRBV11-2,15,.,TGTGCCAGCAGCTTATATCTGCGGGGAGCAGATACGCAGTATTTT,CASSLYLRGADTQYF
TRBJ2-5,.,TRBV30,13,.,TGTGCCTGGACCCTCAGGCTGGGGGAGACCCAGTACTTC,CAWTLRLGETQYF
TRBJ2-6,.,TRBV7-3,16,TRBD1,TGTGCCAGCAGCGAACCGACAGGGTCTGGGGCCAACGTCCTGACTTTC,CASSEPTGSGANVLTF
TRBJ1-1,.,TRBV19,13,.,TGTGCCAGTAGTCAAGACAGGAACACTGAAGCTTTCTTT,CASSQDRNTEAFF
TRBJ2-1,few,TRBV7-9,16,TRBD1,TGTGCCAGCAGCTCCCCGGACAGGGTCCAGGGCAATGAGCAGTTCTTC,CASSSPDRVQGNEQFF
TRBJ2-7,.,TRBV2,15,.,TGTGCCAGCAGTGGGCGACTAACTACCTCCTACGAGCAGTACTTC,CASSGRLTTSYEQYF
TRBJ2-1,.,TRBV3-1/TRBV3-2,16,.,TGTGCCAGCAGCCAAGATTTGCGCGAAACCTACAATGAGCAGTTCTTC,CASSQDLRETYNEQFF
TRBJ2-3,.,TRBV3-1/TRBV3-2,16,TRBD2,TGTGCCAGCAGCCTAGTGGCGGGGGGCGTCGGCGGGTCGCAGTATTTT,CASSLVAGGVGGSQYF
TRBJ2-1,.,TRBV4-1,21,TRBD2,TGCGCCAGCAGCCAAGGGAACCGGGGGGGGCCTTTCATGAGCTCCTACAATGAGCAGTTCTTC,CASSQGNRGGPFMSSYNEQFF
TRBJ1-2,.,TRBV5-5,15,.,TGTGCCAGCAGCTTGGATTGGGGACCTAACTATGGCTACACCTTC,CASSLDWGPNYGYTF
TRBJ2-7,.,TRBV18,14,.,TGTGCCAGCTCACCCAGCCAGGGGGGGCTCGAGCAGTACTTC,CASSPSQGGLEQYF
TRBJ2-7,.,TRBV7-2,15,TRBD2,TGTGCCAGCAGCTTTAGCGGGGGGCTTACCTACGAGCAGTACTTC,CASSFSGGLTYEQYF
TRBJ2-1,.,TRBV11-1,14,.,TGTGCCAGCAGCTTAGGGGGAACTGGAAATGAGCAGTTCTTC,CASSLGGTGNEQFF
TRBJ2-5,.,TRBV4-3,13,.,TGCGCCAGCAGCCGCCTCCCCGGGGAGACCCAGTACTTC,CASSRLPGETQYF
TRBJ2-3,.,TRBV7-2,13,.,TGTGCCAGCAGCCCCCGACAGGCCGAGTCGCAGTATTTT,CASSPRQAESQYF
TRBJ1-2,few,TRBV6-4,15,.,TGTGCCAGCAGAGCATGGGCAGGAGCTAACTATGGCTACACCTTC,CASRAWAGANYGYTF
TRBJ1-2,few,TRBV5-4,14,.,TGTGCCAGCAGCCTTGGGCTGGGAGAGTATGGCTACACCTTC,CASSLGLGEYGYTF
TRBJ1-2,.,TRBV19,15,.,TGTGCCAGTAGTATACCCCTGGGAGGGAGCTATGGCTACACCTTC,CASSIPLGGSYGYTF
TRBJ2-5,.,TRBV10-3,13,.,TGTGCCATCCGTTCGGGACTTCAAGAGACCCAGTACTTC,CAIRSGLQETQYF
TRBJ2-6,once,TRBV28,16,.,TGTGCCAGCAGGCCAGGGACCTTCTCTGGGGCCAACGTCCTGACTTTC,CASRPGTFSGANVLTF
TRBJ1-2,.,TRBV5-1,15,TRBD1,TGCGCCAGCAGCTCCCAGGGGGGCTTACCCGGTGGCTACACCTTC,CASSSQGGLPGGYTF
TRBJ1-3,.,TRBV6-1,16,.,TGTGCCAGCAGTGAAATGGTGTCCAGCTCTGGAAACACCATATATTTT,CASSEMVSSSGNTIYF
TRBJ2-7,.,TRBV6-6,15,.,TGTGCCAGCAGTTACCCTTCCGGGTCTACCTACGAGCAGTACTTC,CASSYPSGSTYEQYF
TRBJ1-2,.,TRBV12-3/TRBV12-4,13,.,TGTGCCAGCAGCCGGGTTGTGGGTCATGGCTACACCTTC,CASSRVVGHGYTF
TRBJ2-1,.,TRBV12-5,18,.,TGTGCTAGTGGTTTGGTACTCGGTTCGGCGGGGGCCCTGAATGAGCAGTTCTTC,CASGLVLGSAGALNEQFF
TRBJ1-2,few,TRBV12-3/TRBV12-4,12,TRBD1,TGTGCCAGCAGGGGACAGTACTATGGCTACACCTTC,CASRGQYYGYTF
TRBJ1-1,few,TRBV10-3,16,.,TGTGCCATCAGTGATCGGCGGGCGTCTAAGGACACTGAAGCTTTCTTT,CAISDRRASKDTEAFF
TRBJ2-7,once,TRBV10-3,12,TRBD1,TGTGCCACTAGGGACAGGGGGTACGAGCAGTACTTC,CATRDRGYEQYF
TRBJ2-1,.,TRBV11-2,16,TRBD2,TGTGCCAGCAGCCGTCTTAGCGGGGGCCGATACAATGAGCAGTTCTTC,CASSRLSGGRYNEQFF